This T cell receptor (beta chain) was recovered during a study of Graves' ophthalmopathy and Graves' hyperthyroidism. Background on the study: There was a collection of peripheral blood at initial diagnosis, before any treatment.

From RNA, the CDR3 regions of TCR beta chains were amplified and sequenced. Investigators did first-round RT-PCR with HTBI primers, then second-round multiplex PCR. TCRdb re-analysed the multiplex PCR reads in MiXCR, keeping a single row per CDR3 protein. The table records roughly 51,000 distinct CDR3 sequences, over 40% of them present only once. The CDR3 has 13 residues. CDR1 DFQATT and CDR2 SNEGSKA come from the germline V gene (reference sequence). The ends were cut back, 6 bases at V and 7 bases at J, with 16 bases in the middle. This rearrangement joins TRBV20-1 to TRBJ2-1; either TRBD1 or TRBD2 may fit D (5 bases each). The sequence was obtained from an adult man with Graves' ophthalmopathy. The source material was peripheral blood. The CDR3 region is CSARRDVGNEQFF. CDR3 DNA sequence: TGCAGTGCCAGACGGGACGTGGGGAATGAGCAGTTCTTC.